This TCR beta chain was obtained from a study of shared clonotypes between healthy human individuals. Study in general: Sampling drew on donors who were a couple of women and a few men aged 18 to 49. Study findings and constraints: Enrolling few donors narrowed the genetic and exposure-history diversity that was represented. Around 5.3% of naive CD4 clonotypes were shared across four donors.

Trimming removed 6 bases at V and 8 bases at J, with 11 bases between. Germline loops: CDR1 SNHLY, CDR2 FYNNEI. The CDR3 loop spans 12 amino acids. Assay used: immunoSEQ multiplex PCR; TCRdb lists only in-frame clones, some missing. Of approximately 2.5 million clones listed, around nine tenths are singletons. In regard to this clone: Its antigen is still unknown.

What was sequenced was naive CD4+ T cells sorted from blood. As to subset: CD45RA+ positively selected. V is TRBV2 and J is TRBJ2-1, with D possibly being TRBD2 (6 bases). The sequence was obtained from a man aged 18 to 35 in good health. The CDR3 region is CASRSGLYEQFF. CDR3 sequence (DNA): TGTGCCAGCAGGTCGGGACTTTATGAGCAGTTCTTC.